What follows are 26 T cell receptor beta chains derived from one specimen sequenced in a study of T cells in Graves' hyperthyroidism and ophthalmopathy. RNA transcripts gave rise to amplified TCR beta CDR3 regions. Initially, a first-round RT-PCR of the TCR CDR3 employed the HTBI primer set. TCRdb independently ran MiXCR on the multiplex PCR reads; one entry per CDR3 protein. The table shows some 510,000 distinct CDR3 sequences, with more than 20% occurring only once. The sample taken for sequencing was blood. The source of these receptors is a man in his late teens or twenties with Graves' hyperthyroidism.

Many counts were recorded for this clonotype. The V gene is TRBV7-9, the J gene TRBJ2-7; D is unresolved. Per the germline V gene, CDR1 is SEHNR and CDR2 is FQNEAQ (reference sequence). There are 13 residues in the CDR3. Trimming stripped 5 bases from V and 6 bases from J, with 14 bases between. CDR3 sequence: CASSLNDPLEQYF. The CDR3 DNA is TGTGCCAGCAGCCTTAACGATCCCCTCGAGCAGTACTTC.

The V gene is TRBV6-2 or TRBV6-3, the J gene TRBJ1-1; 9 nucleotides match TRBD1. V gave up 10 bases and J gave up 4 bases; unmatched junction bases: 19. Germline CDR1 reads MNHEY; CDR2 reads SVGEGT. This CDR3 region has 17 residues. CDR3 protein: CATRDRGGSSMGTEAFF. The CDR3 DNA is TGTGCCACAAGAGACAGGGGGGGGTCCTCCATGGGCACTGAAGCTTTCTTT.

This clonotype was seen a handful of times. This sequence joins TRBV4-2 and TRBJ2-7; weak D call: TRBD1 (5 bases). The CDR3 has 14 residues. The V gene lost 1 base and the J gene lost 3 bases, with 10 bases spanning the gap. Germline V gene sequence: CDR1 LGHNA, CDR2 YNFKEQ. The CDR3 is CASSQGLGDYEQYF. As DNA, the CDR3 is TGTGCCAGCAGCCAAGGTTTAGGGGACTACGAGCAGTACTTC.

Ten or more counts support this clonotype. V and J are TRBV27 and TRBJ2-7, with D perhaps given as TRBD1 or TRBD2 (5 bases each). Germline loops: CDR1 MNHEY, CDR2 SMNVEV (reference sequence). Trimming took 3 bases from V and 1 from J, leaving 16 bases between them. The CDR3 extends over 16 amino acids. CDR3 in amino acids: CASSLGTPPYSYEQYF. Written as DNA, the CDR3 is TGTGCCAGCAGTTTGGGGACCCCCCCCTATTCCTACGAGCAGTACTTC.

This clonotype was seen repeatedly, ten times or more. The J gene is TRBJ1-1, the V gene TRBV7-9; weak D call: TRBD1 (5 bases). V lost 5 bases, J lost 5 bases, and 12 bases lay in between. Per the germline V gene, CDR1 is SEHNR and CDR2 is FQNEAQ (reference sequence). The CDR3 consists of 13 residues. Written as DNA, the CDR3 is TGTGCCAGCAGCACCGAGACAGAAACTGAAGCTTTCTTT. It codes for CASSTETETEAFF.

In its sample, this clonotype was seen many times. The V call is TRBV28, the J call TRBJ1-2; 9 bases are a match to TRBD1. The CDR3 has 17 amino acids. CDR1 and CDR2 (germline): MDHEN, SYDVKM. The junction had 18 bases not matched to a gene; V was cut back by 5 bases and J by 8 bases. The CDR3 DNA reads TGTGCCAGCAGTCCACCGTGGGGTACAGGGGGCAGGAGGGGCTACACCTTC. Translated: CASSPPWGTGGRRGYTF.

This clonotype was detected many times. This chain links TRBV19 with TRBJ1-2; 10 bases align to TRBD1. J was trimmed by 4 bases and V by 5 bases; bases with no gene match: 10. The CDR3 is 16 amino acids. Germline V gives CDR1 LNHDA, CDR2 SQIVND (reference sequence). This CDR3 reads CASSPGTGANGYGYTF. The CDR3 nucleotides are TGTGCCAGTAGTCCCGGGACAGGGGCGAACGGCTATGGCTACACCTTC.

This clonotype was counted many times. The V call is TRBV20-1, the J call TRBJ2-4, with 7 bases fitting TRBD1. The germline gives CDR1 DFQATT, CDR2 SNEGSKA (reference sequence). The ends lost 6 bases at V and 0 bases at J; junction bases unmatched: 5. The CDR3 contains 14 residues. CDR3 in DNA: TGCAGTGCAGTACAGGGGCTAGCCAAAAACATTCAGTACTTC. It encodes CSAVQGLAKNIQYF.

At least ten counts were recorded for this clonotype. V and J are TRBV28 and TRBJ1-5; the D gene is possibly TRBD1 (6 bases). V lost 6 bases to trimming and J lost 5 bases, with 14 bases between them. CDR1 MDHEN and CDR2 SYDVKM come from the germline V gene. This CDR3 contains 14 residues. The CDR3 protein is CASRDSVGYQPQHF. For the CDR3, the DNA is TGTGCCAGCAGGGACAGCGTCGGGTATCAGCCCCAGCATTTT.

This clonotype was seen at least ten times. The gene calls are TRBV20-1 and TRBJ1-5; no clear D. The CDR3 runs 15 residues. Trimming stripped 1 base from V and 3 bases from J, with 13 bases between. Germline V gene lookup returns CDR1 DFQATT and CDR2 SNEGSKA (reference sequence). As DNA, the CDR3 is TGCAGTGCTAGAGGGTTGAAGGGAGACAATCAGCCCCAGCATTTT. Amino acid sequence: CSARGLKGDNQPQHF.

This clonotype appeared many times. A read error may account for a junction end that differs from germline. This chain's CDR3 is CASSPSSGGKAAF. The CDR3 coding sequence is TGTGCCAGCAGCCCTTCGTCTGGAGGCAAGGCGGCCTTT. V and J are TRBV7-6 and TRBJ1-1; D call uncertain. Germline V gene lookup returns CDR1 SGHVS and CDR2 FNYEAQ. The CDR3 contains 13 residues. The complete variable domain, with remaining parts taken from reference TRBV7-6 and TRBJ1-1, reads GAGVSQSPRYKVTKRGQDVALRCDPISGHVSLYWYRQALGQGPEFLTYFNYEAQQDKSGLPNDRFSAERPEGSISTLTIQRTEQRDSAMYRCASSPSSGGKAAFGQGTRLTVV.

The CDR3 loop is CASSYRAPEDYEQYF. The DNA for the CDR3 is TGTGCCAGCAGTTACCGGGCCCCAGAGGACTACGAGCAGTACTTC. V gene TRBV6-2 or TRBV6-3 combines with J gene TRBJ2-7; unclear D gene. The CDR3 is made up of 15 amino acids. The germline V and J ends were trimmed by 2 bases and 3 bases, with 14 bases remaining between them. Germline assignment: CDR1 MNHEY and CDR2 SVGEGT.

A few counts support this clonotype. This sequence joins TRBV28 and TRBJ1-1, with TRBD1 matching 9 bases. Per germline, CDR1 MDHEN and CDR2 SYDVKM. The CDR3 runs to 16 residues. V lost 6 bases, J lost 4 bases, and 12 bases stayed unmatched. CDR3 loop: CASSSTGGNGRTEAFF. The CDR3 DNA reads TGTGCCAGCAGCTCTACAGGGGGCAATGGGCGCACTGAAGCTTTCTTT. Complete variable domain (other parts from reference TRBV28 and TRBJ1-1): DVKVTQSSRYLVKRTGEKVFLECVQDMDHENMFWYRQDPGLGLRLIYFSYDVKMKEKGDIPEGYSVSREKKERFSLILESASTNQTSMYLCASSSTGGNGRTEAFFGQGTRLTVV.

This clonotype appeared many times. J is TRBJ2-5 and V is TRBV28; D is uncertain. CDR3 length equals 15 residues. CDR1 MDHEN and CDR2 SYDVKM come from the germline V gene. V was pared by 4 bases and J by 2 bases, with 14 bases between. As DNA, the CDR3 is TGTGCCAGCAGTTCGTCCCAAATAAAGCAAGAGACCCAGTACTTC. Amino acid sequence: CASSSSQIKQETQYF.

This clonotype was counted many times. The chain carries TRBV12-3 or TRBV12-4 and TRBJ1-3; the D is unclear. The V end was cut by 5 bases, the J end by 16 bases, with 15 bases between. The CDR3 has 11 amino acids. The CDR3 sequence is CASSPLRPLYF. CDR3 DNA sequence: TGTGCCAGCAGTCCGCTTAGGCCCTTGTATTTT.

This clonotype was counted a few times. This clone may be a read error of a much larger clone one base away. The chain uses TRBV28 and TRBJ2-5, with TRBD2 as a possible D gene (6 bases). The CDR3 consists of 14 residues. The V end was cut by 1 base, the J end by 12 bases, with 18 bases between. CDR1 and CDR2 from the germline V gene are MDHEN and SYDVKM. Written as DNA, the CDR3 is TGTGCCAGCAGTTTATTCGGCGGGGCCTACACCAAGTACTTC. Translation gives CASSLFGGAYTKYF. The whole variable domain, remainder taken from reference TRBV28 and TRBJ2-5, is DVKVTQSSRYLVKRTGEKVFLECVQDMDHENMFWYRQDPGLGLRLIYFSYDVKMKEKGDIPEGYSVSREKKERFSLILESASTNQTSMYLCASSLFGGAYTKYFGPGTRLLVL.

In its sample, this clonotype was seen many times. The rearrangement links TRBV12-3 or TRBV12-4 to TRBJ2-2, with 13 bases identical to TRBD2. This CDR3 region has 18 residues. Losses at the gene ends were 5 bases for V and 4 bases for J; bases not matched to a gene: 10. The CDR3 sequence: CASSPPTSGGPFTGELFF. CDR3 nucleotide sequence: TGTGCCAGCAGTCCCCCGACTAGCGGGGGGCCTTTCACCGGGGAGCTGTTTTTT.

Many counts were recorded for this clonotype. The genes are TRBV20-1 and TRBJ1-2; a possible D gene is TRBD1 (5 bases). V lost 5 bases and J 4 bases, leaving 17 bases between the germline ends. Germline assignment: CDR1 DFQATT and CDR2 SNEGSKA (reference sequence). The CDR3 consists of 14 residues. Here the CDR3 DNA reads TGCAGTGCTCGAAGGGACTACAGGACCTATGGCTACACCTTC. It codes for CSARRDYRTYGYTF.

CDR3 region: CASSAKLAANTYEQYF. CDR3 in DNA: TGTGCCAGCAGCGCCAAACTAGCGGCTAATACCTACGAGCAGTACTTC. The chain has TRBV7-3 and TRBJ2-7; 8 positions agree with TRBD2. CDR1 is SGHTA, CDR2 FQGTGA, per germline. The CDR3 runs 16 residues. V shed 5 bases, J shed 2 bases, and the junction held 11 bases outside the gene matches.

The V and J genes are TRBV28 and TRBJ1-1; unclear D gene. The germline CDR1 and CDR2 sequences are MDHEN and SYDVKM. V lost 6 bases to trimming and J lost 11 bases, with 13 bases between them. This CDR3 has 11 amino acids. The CDR3, as DNA: TGTGCCAGCAGCCTACAAAGCAGGGCTTTCTTT. It encodes CASSLQSRAFF.

In this sample, this clonotype turned up a few times. Given a much more abundant clone one base away, this may be a read error. The V and J genes are TRBV11-3 and TRBJ1-1, with unresolved D. Trimming left V 4 bases short and J 3 bases short, with 15 bases between. The germline V gene encodes CDR1 SGHNT and CDR2 YENEEA. CDR3 length equals 15 residues. CDR3 protein: CASSSGEGRDTEAFF. Written as DNA, the CDR3 is TGTGCCAGCAGCTCCGGGGAGGGAAGGGACACTGAAGCTTTCTTT.

The CDR3 region is CASSFWGQENTGELFF. CDR3 sequence (DNA): TGTGCCAGCAGTTTCTGGGGGCAGGAGAACACCGGGGAGCTGTTTTTT. The gene calls are TRBV12-3 or TRBV12-4 and TRBJ2-2; D is perhaps TRBD1 (6 bases). The CDR3 contains 16 residues. V lost 3 bases and J 1 base, leaving 12 bases between the germline ends.

V gene TRBV11-1 combines with J gene TRBJ2-7; 9 nucleotides match TRBD1. The CDR3 length is 17 residues. The V gene end was trimmed by 0 bases and the J gene end by 2 bases; junction bases not matched to a gene: 8. Germline CDR1 is SGHAT and CDR2 is FQDESV (reference sequence). CDR3 residues: CASSLAGPGQGTYEQYF. Here the CDR3 DNA reads TGTGCCAGCAGCTTAGCGGGGCCCGGACAGGGGACCTACGAGCAGTACTTC.

This clonotype was found many times. The chain has TRBV2 and TRBJ2-4; 7 nucleotides match TRBD2. This CDR3 comprises 13 residues. CDR1 is SNHLY and CDR2 is FYNNEI in the germline V gene. The ends lost 7 bases at V and 2 bases at J; junction bases unmatched: 2. CDR3 protein: CASIGGTKNIQYF. In nucleotides, the CDR3 is TGTGCCAGCATCGGGGGGACCAAAAACATTCAGTACTTC.

This clonotype was counted ten times or more. The chain has TRBV7-8 and TRBJ2-5; perhaps TRBD2 as D (5 bases). Trimming removed 5 bases at V and 2 bases at J, with 12 bases between. Germline V gives CDR1 SGHVS, CDR2 FQNEAQ. There are 14 residues in the CDR3. The CDR3 loop is CASSLPGVQETQYF. In DNA form, the CDR3 reads TGTGCCAGCAGCCTCCCCGGGGTGCAAGAGACCCAGTACTTC.

This clonotype was recorded many times. The chain is built from TRBV14 and TRBJ1-2, with D unresolved. Trimming removed 1 base from V and 4 bases from J, with 13 bases in between. Germline V CDR1 and CDR2: SGHDN, FVKESK. This CDR3 comprises 15 residues. The CDR3 DNA is TGTGCCAGCAGCCAAGCACCGATCCCTTCCTATGGCTACACCTTC. It yields the protein CASSQAPIPSYGYTF.